Shown below are 7 T cell receptor beta chains from a single sample sequenced in a study of blood T cell repertoires in COVID-19. The assay was immunoSEQ multiplex PCR, and TCRdb's table has in-frame clones only and misses some. The sample carries roughly 99,000 clones, around 90% recorded once. Sequencing was carried out using peripheral blood. These receptors all come from a middle-aged man with active or convalescent COVID-19.

The rearrangement links TRBV5-1 to TRBJ2-6; D gene uncertain. The CDR3 sequence is 14 residues long. The germline CDR1 and CDR2 sequences are SGHRS and YFSETQ. V was shortened by 7 bases and J by 2 bases, with 10 bases between the two germline ends. The CDR3 nucleotides read TGCGCCAGCGCGGAATGGCCTGGGGCCAACGTCCTGACTTTC. Translated, it gives CASAEWPGANVLTF.

The CDR3 region is CAWSREGGEQFF. As DNA, the CDR3 is TGTGCCTGGAGTAGGGAGGGAGGTGAGCAGTTCTTC. V is TRBV30 and J is TRBJ2-1, with 7 bases aligning to TRBD2. There are 12 residues in the CDR3. V shed 2 bases, J shed 9 bases, and the junction held 4 bases outside the gene matches. CDR1 is GTSNPN, CDR2 SVGIG, per germline (reference sequence).

This sequence joins TRBV28 and TRBJ2-7; the match to TRBD1 covers 8 bases. The CDR3 is made up of 16 amino acids. The junction had 16 bases not matched to a gene; V was cut back by 6 bases and J by 6 bases. Germline loops: CDR1 MDHEN, CDR2 SYDVKM. The CDR3 spells CASRKDRTGYGGEQYF. Here the CDR3 DNA reads TGTGCCAGCAGGAAAGATCGGACAGGGTACGGGGGCGAGCAGTACTTC.

The V call is TRBV28, the J call TRBJ2-1; 7 bases are a match to TRBD1. The CDR3 covers 15 residues. CDR1 is MDHEN and CDR2 is SYDVKM in the germline V gene. V shed 2 bases and J 6 bases; nucleotides not matched to a gene: 7. CDR3 DNA: TGTGCCAGCAGTTTAATTGGCGACAGGGTCAATGAGCAGTTCTTC. Amino acid sequence: CASSLIGDRVNEQFF.

The V call is TRBV7-2, the J call TRBJ2-1; 7 nucleotides agree with TRBD2. The CDR3 spans 15 residues. The germline V gene encodes CDR1 SGHTA and CDR2 FQGNSA. After removal of 2 bases from V and 0 bases from J, the junction contained 1 base not matched to a gene. The DNA of the CDR3 is TGTGCCAGCAGCTTACTAGCGGACTCCTACAATGAGCAGTTCTTC. It encodes CASSLLADSYNEQFF. The whole variable domain, remainder taken from reference TRBV7-2 and TRBJ2-1, is GAGVSQSPSNKVTEKGKDVELRCDPISGHTALYWYRQSLGQGLEFLIYFQGNSAPDKSGLPSDRFSAERTGGSVSTLTIQRTQQEDSAVYLCASSLLADSYNEQFFGPGTRLTVL.

In its sample, this clone was seen once. The V call is TRBV15, the J call TRBJ1-6; D possibly corresponds to TRBD1 (6 bases). Germline CDR1 is LNHNV and CDR2 is YYDKDF (reference sequence). Between the trimmed V and J ends, which lost 5 bases and 7 bases, there was a span of 15 bases. The CDR3 runs to 15 residues. This CDR3 reads CATSGTGPVNSPLHF. In DNA, the CDR3 is TGTGCCACCAGCGGAACAGGGCCCGTCAATTCACCCCTCCACTTT.

The J gene is TRBJ1-3, the V gene TRBV10-3; unclear D gene. V was pared by 6 bases and J by 2 bases, with 8 bases between. Germline CDR1 and CDR2: ENHRY and SYGVKD. The CDR3 is 13 residues long. In DNA, the CDR3 is TGTGCCATCAGCGACTCGGCTGGAAACACCATATATTTT. Encoded protein: CAISDSAGNTIYF.